Listed here are 20 T cell receptor beta chains from one sample, sequenced in a study of OX40 agonist ivuxolimab in advanced cancers. Data came from immunoSEQ multiplex PCR; TCRdb stores just in-frame clones and leaves some out. The table lists under 75,000 clones, 86% of them singletons, with approximately 2.1% in the top ten. The specimen comprised CD4+ or CD8+ T cells sorted from blood, sampled in a trial of the OX40 agonist ivuxolimab. The source of these receptors is an adult with an advanced solid tumor such as melanoma, head and neck, liver or kidney cancer.

V and J are TRBV4-3 and TRBJ2-1; D is perhaps TRBD1 (6 bases). CDR3 length: 15 residues. Germline V gene data show CDR1 as LGHNA and CDR2 as YSLEER. Between the trimmed V and J ends, which lost 1 base and 1 base, there was a span of 8 bases. CDR3 sequence (DNA): TGCGCCAGCAGCCAAGGAGACAGGTCCTACAATGAGCAGTTCTTC. As protein: CASSQGDRSYNEQFF.

This chain links TRBV5-5 with TRBJ2-7, with D possibly being TRBD1 (6 bases). The V end lost 5 bases, the J end lost 1 base, and 13 bases lay between the germline ends. Germline CDR1 and CDR2: SGHKS and YYEKEE (reference sequence). CDR3 length: 14 residues. CDR3 sequence reads: CASSMTGPSYEQYF. The CDR3 DNA reads as TGTGCCAGCAGTATGACAGGTCCGTCCTACGAGCAGTACTTC.

The chain has TRBV2 and TRBJ2-7; 9 bases align to TRBD1. V was clipped by 10 bases and J by 5 bases; unmatched bases: 12. Germline assignment: CDR1 SNHLY and CDR2 FYNNEI. This CDR3 is built from 14 residues. The CDR3 is CANRLRQGGHEQYF. The CDR3 nucleotides are TGTGCCAACCGACTCCGACAGGGGGGTCACGAGCAGTACTTC. The variable domain in full, completed from reference TRBV2 and TRBJ2-7, reads EPEVTQTPSHQVTQMGQEVILRCVPISNHLYFYWYRQILGQKVEFLVSFYNNEISEKSEIFDDQFSVERPDGSNFTLKIRSTKLEDSAMYFCANRLRQGGHEQYFGPGTRLTVT.

The rearrangement joins TRBV5-8 to TRBJ2-7; D is ambiguous. CDR1 and CDR2 from the germline V gene are SGHTS and YDEGEE. The CDR3 has 12 amino acids. The CDR3 DNA reads TGTATGACGAGCAGGACCCCCTACGAGCAGTACTTC. Translating gives CMTSRTPYEQYF.

This clone was detected a few times. V is TRBV2 and J is TRBJ1-5; D unclear. V was pared by 5 bases and J by 6 bases, with 8 bases between. The CDR3 covers 12 residues. Looked up from germline, CDR1 is SNHLY and CDR2 is FYNNEI. The chain's CDR3 is CASSPPFQPQHF. The DNA of the CDR3 is TGTGCCAGCAGTCCGCCTTTTCAGCCCCAGCATTTT.

The V and J genes are TRBV4-1 and TRBJ2-7, with 8 bases that match TRBD2. Per the germline V gene, CDR1 is MGHRA and CDR2 is YSYEKL. V lost 4 bases to trimming and J lost 1 base; unmatched junction nucleotides: 12. This CDR3 comprises 17 residues. In nucleotides, the CDR3 is TGCGCCAGCAGCCCCACCCCCAGCGGGGGTTCGTCCTACGAGCAGTACTTC. As protein: CASSPTPSGGSSYEQYF.

This chain joins TRBV10-3 and TRBJ2-7; D gene ambiguous. V lost 0 bases and J 2 bases, leaving 2 bases between the germline ends. Germline CDR1 and CDR2: ENHRY and SYGVKD. CDR3 length: 12 amino acids. The CDR3, as DNA: TGTGCCATCAGTGAGTCGGCCTACGAGCAGTACTTC. Translating it yields CAISESAYEQYF.

The J gene is TRBJ1-1, the V gene TRBV11-2; D remains ambiguous. V lost 1 base and J lost 1, with 4 bases in between. Germline assignment: CDR1 SGHAT and CDR2 FQNNGV. CDR3 length: 13 amino acids. The chain's CDR3 is CASSLGENTEAFF. CDR3 coding DNA: TGTGCCAGCAGCTTAGGAGAGAACACTGAAGCTTTCTTT.

V is TRBV5-1 and J is TRBJ1-6; 8 nucleotides line up with TRBD1. The V gene's germline CDR1 is SGHRS and CDR2 YFSETQ. The trim removed 7 bases at V and 7 bases at J, leaving 4 bases unmatched. The CDR3 is 13 residues long. In DNA, the CDR3 is TGCGCCAGCTCCGGGACAGGAAATTCACCCCTCCACTTT. Translation gives CASSGTGNSPLHF. The whole variable domain, filled in from reference TRBV5-1 and TRBJ1-6, reads KAGVTQTPRYLIKTRGQQVTLSCSPISGHRSVSWYQQTPGQGLQFLFEYFSETQRNKGNFPGRFSGRQFSNSRSEMNVSTLELGDSALYLCASSGTGNSPLHFGNGTRLTVT.

This chain joins TRBV5-1 and TRBJ1-4; 8 positions agree with TRBD1. The CDR3 contains 15 residues. J was trimmed by 2 bases and V by 4 bases; bases with no gene match: 4. CDR1 is SGHRS, CDR2 YFSETQ, per germline. The CDR3 here is CASSGTGYTNEKLFF. The CDR3 DNA sequence: TGCGCCAGCAGCGGGACAGGATATACTAATGAAAAACTGTTTTTT.

To note about this clone: Other DNA variants within this sample encode the same CDR3. This sequence joins TRBV7-2 and TRBJ2-7, with TRBD2 identical over 11 bases. CDR3 size: 14 residues. Trimming cost V 5 bases and J 4 bases; bases outside gene matches: 4. CDR1 is SGHTA, CDR2 FQGNSA, per germline. This CDR3 is CASSPRTSGYEQYF. CDR3 DNA sequence: TGTGCCAGCAGCCCCCGGACTAGCGGGTACGAGCAGTACTTC.

The J gene is TRBJ2-5, the V gene TRBV7-9; TRBD1 matches at 8 bases. CDR3 length: 14 amino acids. V shed 5 bases and J 5 bases; nucleotides not matched to a gene: 7. The germline V gene has CDR1 SEHNR and CDR2 FQNEAQ (reference sequence). DNA for the CDR3: TGTGCCAGCAGCAGGACAGGGAAGGTCGAGACCCAGTACTTC. This gives the protein CASSRTGKVETQYF.

Concerning this clone itself: Different DNA sequences within this sample yield the same CDR3. The CDR3 DNA sequence: TGTGCCAGCTCACCCGGGACAGGGGGGTCCTACGAGCAGTACTTC. It codes for CASSPGTGGSYEQYF. This chain uses TRBV18 with TRBJ2-7; 11 nucleotides agree with TRBD1. Germline V lookup: CDR1 KGHSH, CDR2 LQKENI. The CDR3 sequence is 15 residues long. With 3 bases clipped from V and 1 base from J, the junction kept 2 bases outside the gene matches.

The V call is TRBV19, the J call TRBJ1-1; D ambiguous. Between the trimmed V and J ends, which lost 4 bases and 0 bases, there was a span of 6 bases. The CDR3 is made up of 13 amino acids. CDR1 and CDR2 from the germline V gene are LNHDA and SQIVND (reference sequence). Written as DNA, the CDR3 is TGTGCCAGTAGTACAACAGTGAACACTGAAGCTTTCTTT. Translation gives CASSTTVNTEAFF.

DNA for the CDR3: TGTGCCAGCAGCTTAGCAGGAGATCAGCCCCAGCATTTT. This gives the protein CASSLAGDQPQHF. The chain employs TRBV7-6 and TRBJ1-5, with D unclear. This CDR3 has 13 residues. Trimming cost V 0 bases and J 5 bases, with 5 bases left between them. Per the germline V gene, CDR1 is SGHVS and CDR2 is FNYEAQ.

The chain employs TRBV19 and TRBJ2-3; no firm D call. CDR1 and CDR2 from the germline V gene are LNHDA and SQIVND (reference sequence). CDR3 size: 15 residues. V was trimmed by 3 bases and J by 2 bases, leaving 12 bases between them. The CDR3 spells CASSMVLGNTDTQYF. CDR3 in DNA: TGTGCCAGTAGTATGGTTTTAGGGAACACAGATACGCAGTATTTT.

This clone has more than one count but fewer than ten. The chain is built from TRBV5-1 and TRBJ1-6; 7 bases are shared with TRBD1. The CDR3 runs 16 residues. V dropped 0 bases and J dropped 5; count of bases not matched to a gene: 5. The V gene's germline CDR1 is SGHRS and CDR2 YFSETQ. The CDR3 sequence: CASSLDVTGNNSPLHF. The CDR3 DNA is TGCGCCAGCAGCTTGGACGTGACAGGGAATAATTCACCCCTCCACTTT.

The gene calls are TRBV5-4 and TRBJ1-2; D uncertain. V gave up 0 bases and J gave up 4 bases, with 13 bases separating them. CDR1 and CDR2 (germline): SGHNT, YYREEE (reference sequence). The CDR3 spans 15 residues. The CDR3 nucleotides are TGTGCCAGCAGCTTGGCAGCTCCGACCCTCTATGGCTACACCTTC. It encodes CASSLAAPTLYGYTF.

The chain links TRBV5-4 to TRBJ2-7; 8 nucleotides agree with TRBD1. Germline V gene data show CDR1 as SGHNT and CDR2 as YYREEE (reference sequence). The CDR3 runs 14 residues. The junction had 4 bases not matched to a gene; V was cut back by 0 bases and J by 5 bases. The CDR3 nucleotides are TGTGCCAGCAGCTTGGGCCAGGGGGCCGACGAGCAGTACTTC. Translation: CASSLGQGADEQYF.

The chain has TRBV7-2 and TRBJ2-3; TRBD1 matches at 9 bases. The germline V gene has CDR1 SGHTA and CDR2 FQGNSA. This CDR3 is built from 12 residues. V lost 4 bases and J lost 10; bases outside the gene matches: 3. The CDR3 DNA reads as TGTGCCAGCAGCTCCGACAGGGGGGCGCAGTATTTT. Protein: CASSSDRGAQYF.